Each of the 32 T cell receptor beta chains below was sequenced from the same sample in a study of T cell responses to AZD1222 COVID-19 vaccine. Assay used: immunoSEQ multiplex PCR; TCRdb lists only in-frame clones, some missing. The table includes 150,000 to 200,000 clones, 85% to 95% detected once. This material consisted of peripheral blood, taken on day 0 of AZD1222 vaccination. The source is an adult in good health.

The CDR3 here is CASTPRDRDRATNEKLFF. CDR3 nucleotide sequence: TGTGCCAGCACCCCGCGGGACAGGGACCGTGCAACTAATGAAAAACTGTTTTTT. V gene TRBV21-1 combines with J gene TRBJ1-4; the table's D call, TRBD1, has no DNA check behind it. TRBV21-1 is noted as a pseudogene. This CDR3 is 18 amino acids long.

The chain joins TRBV14 to TRBJ1-1, with D possibly TRBD1 on 5 matching bases. V lost 0 bases, J lost 4 bases, and 12 bases lay in between. This CDR3 is 15 amino acids long. Germline V gene sequence: CDR1 SGHDN, CDR2 FVKESK. For the CDR3, the DNA is TGTGCCAGCAGCCAAGATGGAACGGGGCGCACTGAAGCTTTCTTT. Translation gives CASSQDGTGRTEAFF.

The chain is built from TRBV28 and TRBJ2-1; 8 nucleotides align to TRBD1. Trimming at V came to 5 bases and at J to 3 bases, leaving 6 bases not matched to a gene. The V gene's germline CDR1 is MDHEN and CDR2 SYDVKM. The CDR3 runs 15 residues. The CDR3 coding sequence is TGTGCCAGCAGTCCTCCGGGACAGGACTACAATGAGCAGTTCTTC. Its translation: CASSPPGQDYNEQFF.

This chain links TRBV7-9 with TRBJ2-2, with TRBD1 as a possible D gene (6 bases). The CDR3 runs 14 residues. Germline V gives CDR1 SEHNR, CDR2 FQNEAQ (reference sequence). Between the trimmed V and J ends, which lost 4 bases and 3 bases, there was a span of 9 bases. The DNA of the CDR3 is TGTGCCAGCAGCTCCTACAGGGACACCGGGGAGCTGTTTTTT. This sequence encodes CASSSYRDTGELFF.

The rearrangement joins TRBV6-5 to TRBJ1-1; D gene unclear. Trimming took off 2 bases at V and 6 bases at J, with 13 bases between the two ends. There are 14 residues in the CDR3. Per germline, CDR1 MNHEY and CDR2 SVGAGI. The CDR3 protein is CASSYAPGHPEAFF. The CDR3 nucleotides read TGTGCCAGCAGTTACGCGCCAGGCCACCCTGAAGCTTTCTTT.

This clone is a singleton in its sample. The J gene is TRBJ2-4, the V gene TRBV27; D may be TRBD2 (6 bases). The CDR3 is 16 residues long. CDR1 and CDR2 (germline): MNHEY, SMNVEV (reference sequence). V was shortened by 5 bases and J by 8 bases, with 22 bases between the two germline ends. CDR3 amino acids: CASSNRDSLFGDIQYF. CDR3 DNA sequence: TGTGCCAGCAGTAACCGGGACTCTCTCTTCGGGGACATTCAGTACTTC.

CDR3 sequence reads: CASSLGGTIFTGELFF. In DNA, the CDR3 is TGCGCCAGCAGCTTGGGGGGGACAATATTCACCGGGGAGCTGTTTTTT. The chain is built from TRBV5-1 and TRBJ2-2; TRBD1 might be the D (6 bases). The CDR3 runs to 16 residues. Germline CDR1 reads SGHRS; CDR2 reads YFSETQ. V was clipped by 0 bases and J by 4 bases, with 13 bases between them.

The rearrangement joins TRBV4-1 to TRBJ1-2, with TRBD1 identical over 9 bases. Trimming at V came to 1 base and at J to 8 bases, leaving 11 bases not matched to a gene. The CDR3 extends over 16 amino acids. Germline V lookup: CDR1 MGHRA, CDR2 YSYEKL. The CDR3 coding sequence is TGCGCCAGCAGCCAAGGAATGGCTGACACAGGGGGCGGCTACACCTTC. Protein sequence: CASSQGMADTGGGYTF.

The genes are TRBV5-4 and TRBJ2-7; the match to TRBD2 covers 7 bases. V lost 3 bases and J lost 2; bases outside the gene matches: 5. This CDR3 is built from 14 residues. Per the germline V gene, CDR1 is SGHNT and CDR2 is YYREEE (reference sequence). The DNA for the CDR3 is TGTGCCAGCAGCTGGGGGGGGAGCACCTACGAGCAGTACTTC. Amino acid sequence: CASSWGGSTYEQYF.

The chain is built from TRBV7-2 and TRBJ1-4, with 10 bases matching TRBD1. Trimming cost V 5 bases and J 7 bases; bases outside gene matches: 4. The germline CDR1 and CDR2 sequences are SGHTA and FQGNSA. The CDR3 covers 14 residues. The CDR3 reads CASSPRDRGEKLFF. The CDR3 DNA is TGTGCCAGCAGCCCTCGGGACAGGGGTGAAAAACTGTTTTTT.

This clone was counted once. J is TRBJ1-3 and V is TRBV15; D might be TRBD1 (5 bases). V gave up 3 bases and J gave up 5 bases, with 14 bases separating them. This CDR3 region has 15 residues. Germline loops: CDR1 LNHNV, CDR2 YYDKDF (reference sequence). This CDR3 is CATSRAVGTRNTIYF. The CDR3 DNA follows: TGTGCCACCAGCAGGGCTGTCGGGACTCGAAACACCATATATTTT. Drawing the rest from reference TRBV15 and TRBJ1-3, the complete variable domain is DAMVIQNPRYQVTQFGKPVTLSCSQTLNHNVMYWYQQKSSQAPKLLFHYYDKDFNNEADTPDNFQSRRPNTSFCFLDIRSPGLGDTAMYLCATSRAVGTRNTIYFGEGSWLTVV.

As for this clone: The sample carries other DNA sequences with the same CDR3. This chain links TRBV12-3 or TRBV12-4 with TRBJ2-1; D is perhaps TRBD2 (5 bases). This CDR3 has 12 amino acids. Trimming took 3 bases from V and 5 from J, leaving 5 bases between them. CDR3 coding DNA: TGTGCCAGCAGTTTGCGGGACAATGAGCAGTTCTTC. Its protein is CASSLRDNEQFF.

The chain has TRBV7-6 and TRBJ1-1, with D perhaps TRBD1 (6 bases). V was trimmed by 7 bases and J by 4 bases, leaving 19 bases between them. The CDR3 covers 15 residues. Germline V gene data show CDR1 as SGHVS and CDR2 as FNYEAQ. DNA of the CDR3: TGTGCCAGCACCCTGGAAACAGGGTGGGTCACTGAAGCTTTCTTT. Translation: CASTLETGWVTEAFF.

CDR3 sequence reads: CASSTFLGEQYF. The CDR3 DNA sequence: TGTGCCAGCTCGACATTTCTAGGCGAGCAGTACTTC. The rearrangement links TRBV18 to TRBJ2-7; no definite D call. Germline V lookup: CDR1 KGHSH, CDR2 LQKENI. The CDR3 runs to 12 residues. The V end lost 6 bases, the J end lost 6 bases, and 12 bases lay between the germline ends.

The chain has TRBV2 and TRBJ1-2; D call uncertain. The CDR3 runs 13 residues. V was pared by 5 bases and J by 3 bases, with 10 bases between. The V gene's germline CDR1 is SNHLY and CDR2 FYNNEI. Written as DNA, the CDR3 is TGTGCCAGCAGTTTTTCCAAGGACTATGGCTACACCTTC. Protein: CASSFSKDYGYTF. Full variable domain (rest looked up from reference TRBV2 and TRBJ1-2): EPEVTQTPSHQVTQMGQEVILRCVPISNHLYFYWYRQILGQKVEFLVSFYNNEISEKSEIFDDQFSVERPDGSNFTLKIRSTKLEDSAMYFCASSFSKDYGYTFGSGTRLTVV.

Of note for this clone: Other DNA sequences in the same sample also yield this CDR3. The chain combines TRBV5-4 with TRBJ1-3, with D uncertain. Trimming took off 0 bases at V and 4 bases at J, with 2 bases between the two ends. CDR3 length: 12 amino acids. Germline-derived CDR1 and CDR2 are SGHNT and YYREEE (reference sequence). This CDR3 is CASSLAGNTIYF. The CDR3 DNA reads TGTGCCAGCAGCTTGGCGGGAAACACCATATATTTT.

The gene calls are TRBV6-6 and TRBJ1-1, with D unclear. The CDR3 is made up of 15 amino acids. From germline, CDR1 is MNHNY and CDR2 SVGAGI (reference sequence). V was shortened by 2 bases and J by 2 bases, with 12 bases between the two germline ends. This chain's CDR3 is CASSYRPTHNTEAFF. CDR3 nucleotides: TGTGCCAGCAGTTACCGGCCTACTCATAACACTGAAGCTTTCTTT.

This clone is a singleton in its sample. The rearrangement links TRBV7-9 to TRBJ1-3, with D possibly being TRBD1 (6 bases). Trimming stripped 2 bases from V and 0 bases from J, with 11 bases between. The V gene's germline CDR1 is SEHNR and CDR2 FQNEAQ (reference sequence). CDR3 length: 16 residues. The CDR3 loop reads CASSLKTGFSGNTIYF. The CDR3 DNA follows: TGTGCCAGCAGCTTAAAGACAGGATTCTCTGGAAACACCATATATTTT.

This chain connects TRBV28 to TRBJ2-7; D is unresolved. V lost 5 bases and J 3 bases, leaving 8 bases between the germline ends. There are 12 residues in the CDR3. CDR1 MDHEN and CDR2 SYDVKM come from the germline V gene. This chain's CDR3 is CASSLGIYEQYF. For the CDR3, the DNA is TGTGCCAGCAGTCTGGGGATCTACGAGCAGTACTTC.

This clone was counted only a few times. CDR3 in amino acids: CASSQVGDSNYGYTF. Here the CDR3 DNA reads TGCGCCAGCAGCCAAGTTGGCGACTCCAACTATGGCTACACCTTC. The gene calls are TRBV4-1 and TRBJ1-2; D ambiguous. Per germline, CDR1 MGHRA and CDR2 YSYEKL. The length of the CDR3 is 15 residues. V dropped 1 base and J dropped 2 bases, with 11 bases sitting between them.

V gene TRBV29-1 combines with J gene TRBJ2-7, with 9 nucleotides matching TRBD1. Germline V gives CDR1 SQVTM, CDR2 ANQGSEA. Trimming at V came to 5 bases and at J to 3 bases, leaving 2 bases not matched to a gene. The CDR3 has 12 amino acids. CDR3 nucleotide sequence: TGCAGCGTTTCGGGACAGGGCTACGAGCAGTACTTC. Amino acid sequence: CSVSGQGYEQYF.

The chain links TRBV19 to TRBJ2-1; a weak D match, TRBD1 (5 bases). CDR3 length equals 15 residues. Trimming took off 3 bases at V and 3 bases at J, with 12 bases between the two ends. Germline V gene data show CDR1 as LNHDA and CDR2 as SQIVND (reference sequence). Here the CDR3 reads CASSMSGRGYNEQFF. The CDR3, as DNA: TGTGCCAGTAGTATGTCAGGGCGCGGCTACAATGAGCAGTTCTTC.

This clone was detected only once. The chain joins TRBV4-1 to TRBJ1-1; D ambiguous. In germline, CDR1 is MGHRA, CDR2 YSYEKL. The CDR3 spans 14 residues. Trimming left V 0 bases short and J 1 base short, with 6 bases between. The CDR3 region has the DNA TGCGCCAGCAGCCAAGATCCCGGGAACACTGAAGCTTTCTTT. Translating gives CASSQDPGNTEAFF.

This chain connects TRBV19 to TRBJ1-6; maybe TRBD1 (6 bases). V dropped 6 bases and J dropped 7 bases, with 19 bases sitting between them. This CDR3 has 16 residues. CDR1 LNHDA and CDR2 SQIVND come from the germline V gene (reference sequence). The DNA for the CDR3 is TGTGCCAGTAGGATACCGCATGGACAGCGAAATTCACCCCTCCACTTT. Translated: CASRIPHGQRNSPLHF.

The rearrangement links TRBV11-2 to TRBJ1-3; TRBD1 might be the D (5 bases). This CDR3 is built from 16 residues. V was pared by 1 base and J by 2 bases, with 12 bases between. Germline V gene data show CDR1 as SGHAT and CDR2 as FQNNGV. CDR3 nucleotide sequence: TGTGCCAGCAGCTTAGTTTGGGACTCTACTGGAAACACCATATATTTT. Translating gives CASSLVWDSTGNTIYF.

The genes are TRBV11-2 and TRBJ2-5, with unresolved D. Germline V gene lookup returns CDR1 SGHAT and CDR2 FQNNGV. V lost 5 bases and J 4 bases, leaving 8 bases between the germline ends. This CDR3 is 12 amino acids long. In nucleotides, the CDR3 is TGTGCCAGCAGCCGACTGGGAGAGACCCAGTACTTC. Translation: CASSRLGETQYF.

This clone has just one count. The chain links TRBV3-1 (or the pseudogene TRBV3-2) to TRBJ1-1, with TRBD1 matching 8 bases. CDR3 length equals 13 residues. Germline V CDR1 and CDR2: LGHDT, YNNKEL (reference sequence). V lost 1 base, J lost 10 bases, and 5 bases stayed unmatched. DNA of the CDR3: TGTGCCAGCAGCCAAGCGGACAGGGATATAGCTTTCTTT. Translation: CASSQADRDIAFF.

V gene TRBV6-6 combines with J gene TRBJ1-4; 8 nucleotides match TRBD1. V was pared by 2 bases and J by 7 bases, with 6 bases of the junction left unmatched. The CDR3 totals 15 residues. Germline lookup yields CDR1 MNHNY and CDR2 SVGAGI (reference sequence). CDR3 nucleotides: TGTGCCAGCAGTTACGATGGACAGGGAGGTGAAAAACTGTTTTTT. Protein: CASSYDGQGGEKLFF.

The chain links TRBV4-3 to TRBJ1-1; tentative D call: TRBD1 (5 bases). Germline V gene data show CDR1 as LGHNA and CDR2 as YSLEER. V was cut by 3 bases and J by 5 bases, with 13 bases left in between. This CDR3 contains 14 residues. CDR3 nucleotide sequence: TGCGCCAGCAGCCAGACCAGGGAGTATACTGAAGCTTTCTTT. This translates into CASSQTREYTEAFF.

The chain recombines TRBV10-3 with TRBJ1-3; D call uncertain. Trimming pared 11 bases from V and 0 bases from J, leaving 11 bases between. Germline CDR1 is ENHRY and CDR2 is SYGVKD. This CDR3 is 13 amino acids long. The CDR3 reads CASGPISGNTIYF. The CDR3 coding sequence is TGTGCCTCCGGGCCCATCTCTGGAAACACCATATATTTT.

This chain connects TRBV5-1 to TRBJ2-1; 9 bases fit TRBD1. Germline CDR1 SGHRS, CDR2 YFSETQ. The CDR3 sequence is 15 residues long. After removal of 5 bases from V and 7 bases from J, the junction contained 10 bases not matched to a gene. CDR3 protein: CASSTFGTGRNEQFF. The CDR3 region has the DNA TGCGCCAGCAGTACGTTCGGGACAGGGAGAAATGAGCAGTTCTTC.

The chain employs TRBV6-4 and TRBJ1-6; D ambiguous. The length of the CDR3 is 13 residues. CDR1 MRHNA and CDR2 SNTAGT come from the germline V gene. Trimming cost V 4 bases and J 4 bases, with 5 bases left between them. CDR3 in amino acids: CASSVRYNSPLHF. The DNA of the CDR3 is TGTGCCAGCAGTGTACGGTATAATTCACCCCTCCACTTT.